Below are 28 T cell receptor beta chains sequenced from a single sample in a study of cytomegalovirus exposure and HLA in healthy donors. Assay: immunoSEQ multiplex PCR; the TCRdb copy retains only in-frame clones and omits some. The sample includes approximately 140,000 clones, about 87% seen only once; the top ten take 8.7%. Source material: PBMCs. The receptors come from a man between 18 and 29 years old in good health and CMV-seropositive.

J is TRBJ2-1 and V is TRBV9, with TRBD2 matching 8 bases. CDR3 size: 18 residues. Trimming at V came to 0 bases and at J to 0 bases, leaving 8 bases not matched to a gene. CDR1 and CDR2 (germline): SGDLS, YYNGEE. CDR3 loop: CASSVVFGGAGSYNEQFF. The CDR3, as DNA: TGTGCCAGCAGCGTAGTGTTCGGGGGGGCCGGCTCCTACAATGAGCAGTTCTTC.

This clone was seen a few times. The chain is built from TRBV2 and TRBJ1-3; D unclear. CDR1 and CDR2 (germline): SNHLY, FYNNEI. The CDR3 spans 12 residues. CDR3 region: CGLRGTGNTIYF. CDR3 in DNA: TGTGGCTTGCGGGGAACCGGAAACACCATATATTTT.

The chain joins TRBV7-2 to TRBJ1-5; 9 bases agree with TRBD1. There are 17 residues in the CDR3. Germline CDR1 reads SGHTA; CDR2 reads FQGNSA. V was pared by 1 base and J by 6 bases, with 10 bases of the junction left unmatched. CDR3 loop: CASSLVRLGTGSQPQHF. The CDR3 nucleotides read TGTGCCAGCAGCTTAGTTCGTCTTGGGACAGGGAGTCAGCCCCAGCATTTT. Variable domain in full (rest from reference TRBV7-2 and TRBJ1-5): GAGVSQSPSNKVTEKGKDVELRCDPISGHTALYWYRQSLGQGLEFLIYFQGNSAPDKSGLPSDRFSAERTGGSVSTLTIQRTQQEDSAVYLCASSLVRLGTGSQPQHFGDGTRLSIL.

This clone was recorded a few times. CDR3 region: CASSIWDRPYGYTF. The CDR3 nucleotides read TGTGCCAGTAGTATATGGGACAGACCCTATGGCTACACCTTC. This chain connects TRBV19 to TRBJ1-2; 7 nucleotides match TRBD1. The CDR3 is 14 amino acids. The J segment lost 4 bases and the V segment lost 2 bases, leaving 4 bases of the junction unmatched. Germline V lookup: CDR1 LNHDA, CDR2 SQIVND (reference sequence). Together with reference TRBV19 and TRBJ1-2, the CDR3 gives the full variable domain: DGGITQSPKYLFRKEGQNVTLSCEQNLNHDAMYWYRQDPGQGLRLIYYSQIVNDFQKGDIAEGYSVSREKKESFPLTVTSAQKNPTAFYLCASSIWDRPYGYTFGSGTRLTVV.

The chain recombines TRBV10-3 with TRBJ2-5; TRBD2 might be the D (6 bases). Trimming left V 3 bases short and J 1 base short, with 21 bases between. Germline values: CDR1 ENHRY, CDR2 SYGVKD. CDR3 length equals 18 residues. CDR3 coding DNA: TGTGCCATCAGTGATAACCCGGGGGTGCACGTTCGCCAAGAGACCCAGTACTTC. It codes for CAISDNPGVHVRQETQYF.

The sample holds one count of this clone. V and J are TRBV19 and TRBJ2-7; TRBD1 is a possible D gene (5 bases). The germline CDR1 and CDR2 sequences are LNHDA and SQIVND (reference sequence). CDR3 size: 13 residues. Trimming stripped 1 base from V and 2 bases from J, with 6 bases between. CDR3: CASSIGTPYEQYF. The CDR3 DNA reads as TGTGCCAGTAGTATAGGGACACCCTACGAGCAGTACTTC.

This clone was observed once. V usage is TRBV5-4 and J usage is TRBJ2-2; TRBD2 agrees at 10 bases. Germline assignment: CDR1 SGHNT and CDR2 YYREEE (reference sequence). V trimming: 1 base; J trimming: 4 bases; junction bases outside the gene matches: 10. The CDR3 has 18 amino acids. The CDR3 bases are TGTGCCAGCAGCTTGTTTACTAGCGGGGACGTCCCCACCGGGGAGCTGTTTTTT. Its protein is CASSLFTSGDVPTGELFF.

The chain couples TRBV18 to TRBJ1-1; possible D gene TRBD1, 5 bases. The CDR3 runs 15 residues. Germline-derived CDR1 and CDR2 are KGHSH and LQKENI. With 4 bases removed from V and 3 bases from J, the gap between germline ends came to 15 bases. CDR3 loop: CASSRDSNWYTEAFF. As DNA, the CDR3 is TGTGCCAGCTCACGCGACAGTAATTGGTACACTGAAGCTTTCTTT.

The V gene is TRBV15, the J gene TRBJ1-5; 9 bases map to TRBD1. With V trimmed by 5 bases and J by 3 bases, 17 bases remained unmatched. From germline, CDR1 is LNHNV and CDR2 YYDKDF (reference sequence). The CDR3 is 19 amino acids. CDR3 DNA sequence: TGTGCCACCAGCGGATACCGGGACAGGGCGCTCGGGGACAATCAGCCCCAGCATTTT. Its protein is CATSGYRDRALGDNQPQHF.

The chain's CDR3 is CASSPTSRTQETQYF. CDR3 nucleotides: TGTGCCAGCTCCCCGACTAGCAGAACCCAAGAGACCCAGTACTTC. The chain links TRBV7-9 to TRBJ2-5, with TRBD2 matching over 7 bases. J gave up 1 base and V 8 bases, and 10 bases lay outside the gene matches. The CDR3 runs 15 residues. Germline V gene data show CDR1 as SEHNR and CDR2 as FQNEAQ (reference sequence).

The chain recombines TRBV5-1 with TRBJ1-1, with 9 positions matching TRBD1. Germline CDR1 and CDR2: SGHRS and YFSETQ. The V segment lost 4 bases and the J segment 4 bases; nucleotides outside the gene matches: 20. CDR3 length: 19 amino acids. CDR3 amino acids: CASSKPLYRGPGAGTEAFF. The DNA for the CDR3 is TGCGCCAGCAGCAAGCCCCTATACAGGGGGCCGGGTGCTGGCACTGAAGCTTTCTTT. The variable domain in full, completed from reference TRBV5-1 and TRBJ1-1, reads KAGVTQTPRYLIKTRGQQVTLSCSPISGHRSVSWYQQTPGQGLQFLFEYFSETQRNKGNFPGRFSGRQFSNSRSEMNVSTLELGDSALYLCASSKPLYRGPGAGTEAFFGQGTRLTVV.

This clone was observed once. The V gene is TRBV7-9, the J gene TRBJ1-3; D is unresolved. CDR1 is SEHNR and CDR2 is FQNEAQ in the germline V gene (reference sequence). V was clipped by 3 bases and J by 2 bases, with 8 bases between them. CDR3 length equals 14 residues. For the CDR3, the DNA is TGTGCCAGCAGCTTCGACACGACTGGAAACACCATATATTTT. Translating it yields CASSFDTTGNTIYF.

The chain is built from TRBV27 and TRBJ1-2; D not certain. V was clipped by 4 bases and J by 5 bases, with 11 bases between them. Germline V gene sequence: CDR1 MNHEY, CDR2 SMNVEV (reference sequence). CDR3 size: 13 residues. The DNA for the CDR3 is TGTGCCAGCAGTTCGCTGGCAGCGTATGGCTACACCTTC. Amino acid sequence: CASSSLAAYGYTF.

The chain couples TRBV5-6 to TRBJ2-5, with 8 positions matching TRBD2. The CDR3 length is 16 residues. The V gene end was trimmed by 9 bases and the J gene end by 3 bases; junction bases not matched to a gene: 16. Germline CDR1 reads SGHDT; CDR2 reads YYEEEE. The CDR3 sequence is CAKPARAGDGEETQYF. As DNA, the CDR3 is TGTGCCAAACCGGCCAGAGCGGGAGACGGGGAAGAGACCCAGTACTTC.

CDR3 protein: CASSSPEEGANVLTF. The DNA for the CDR3 is TGTGCCAGCAGCTCCCCAGAGGAGGGGGCCAACGTCCTGACTTTC. The rearrangement links TRBV5-4 to TRBJ2-6; no reliable D call. CDR3 size: 15 residues. Trimming removed 3 bases from V and 4 bases from J, with 11 bases in between. Germline CDR1 reads SGHNT; CDR2 reads YYREEE (reference sequence).

This chain uses TRBV5-1 with TRBJ1-2; perhaps TRBD1 as D (5 bases). This CDR3 is built from 15 residues. CDR1 and CDR2 (germline): SGHRS, YFSETQ. The V and J ends lost 4 bases and 7 bases respectively, with 20 bases between them. The CDR3 here is CASSPKTVGGFGYTF. In nucleotides, the CDR3 is TGCGCCAGCAGCCCCAAAACCGTGGGGGGATTTGGCTACACCTTC.

A note on this clone: Its ends do not fully match the called genes, so a read error is possible. The rearrangement uses TRBV5-1 and TRBJ2-5, with a tentative D call TRBD2 (6 bases). The CDR3 covers 13 residues. The germline V gene encodes CDR1 SGHRS and CDR2 YFSETQ. As DNA, the CDR3 is TGCGCCAGCAGCTTGGTGGGGAGGCCTCCTCCGAACTTC. It is translated as CASSLVGRPPPNF.

This clone occurred many times. This chain links TRBV7-9 with TRBJ2-7, with 7 bases that match TRBD1. The V gene's germline CDR1 is SEHNR and CDR2 FQNEAQ (reference sequence). The CDR3 extends over 14 amino acids. V was clipped by 4 bases and J by 5 bases; unmatched bases: 8. The CDR3 DNA reads as TGTGCCAGCAGCTGGTCGGGTACAGGGGACGAGCAGTACTTC. It translates to CASSWSGTGDEQYF.

This CDR3 is CASSELVAGGREQYF. CDR3 coding DNA: TGCGCCAGCAGTGAGCTAGTAGCGGGGGGCCGCGAGCAGTACTTC. The chain is built from TRBV10-1 and TRBJ2-7; 10 bases agree with TRBD2. This CDR3 comprises 15 residues. Unmatched junction bases numbered 7, after V lost 2 bases and J lost 6 bases. Germline-derived CDR1 and CDR2 are WNHNN and SYGVQD (reference sequence).

This sequence joins TRBV7-9 and TRBJ1-2; perhaps TRBD1 as D (6 bases). Trimming took 5 bases from V and 4 from J, leaving 11 bases between them. CDR1 is SEHNR, CDR2 FQNEAQ, per germline (reference sequence). The CDR3 contains 13 residues. The DNA for the CDR3 is TGTGCCAGCAGCCTGGGACACTCCTATGGCTACACCTTC. Translating it yields CASSLGHSYGYTF.

The chain uses TRBV5-6 and TRBJ2-5; possible D gene TRBD1, 5 bases. Germline V gene lookup returns CDR1 SGHDT and CDR2 YYEEEE. V dropped 4 bases and J dropped 7 bases, with 11 bases sitting between them. This CDR3 contains 12 residues. The DNA for the CDR3 is TGTGCCAGCAGCGTGGGGCCCAGGACCCAGTACTTC. Translation gives CASSVGPRTQYF. The full variable domain, its missing parts supplied by reference TRBV5-6 and TRBJ2-5, is DAGVTQSPTHLIKTRGQQVTLRCSPKSGHDTVSWYQQALGQGPQFIFQYYEEEERQRGNFPDRFSGHQFPNYSSELNVNALLLGDSALYLCASSVGPRTQYFGPGTRLLVL.

This sequence joins TRBV30 and TRBJ1-2; TRBD1 matches 10 bases. The CDR3 covers 11 residues. Per the germline V gene, CDR1 is GTSNPN and CDR2 is SVGIG (reference sequence). J lost 12 bases, V lost 5 bases, and 6 bases had no gene match. CDR3: CAWGQGVGHTF. In nucleotides, the CDR3 is TGTGCCTGGGGACAGGGGGTGGGTCACACCTTC.

The chain is built from TRBV13 and TRBJ2-3; 12 bases agree with TRBD2. Germline CDR1 is PRHDT and CDR2 is FYEKMQ (reference sequence). The trim removed 4 bases at V and 1 base at J, leaving 18 bases unmatched. This CDR3 is 21 amino acids long. CDR3 residues: CASSSFNLLAGGGEGTDTQYF. The CDR3 DNA reads TGTGCCAGCAGCTCTTTTAACTTACTAGCGGGAGGAGGCGAGGGCACAGATACGCAGTATTTT.

V is TRBV5-1 and J is TRBJ1-3, with TRBD1 matching over 8 bases. The CDR3 loop spans 16 amino acids. Losses at the gene ends were 3 bases for V and 4 bases for J; bases not matched to a gene: 9. The germline V gene encodes CDR1 SGHRS and CDR2 YFSETQ. The CDR3 is CASSSDDRGGGNTIYF. In nucleotides, the CDR3 is TGCGCCAGCAGCTCAGACGACAGGGGAGGAGGAAACACCATATATTTT.

This chain connects TRBV7-2 to TRBJ2-3; 7 nucleotides match TRBD1. CDR3 length: 15 residues. The germline V gene has CDR1 SGHTA and CDR2 FQGNSA. J was trimmed by 5 bases and V by 4 bases; bases with no gene match: 9. CDR3 sequence: CASSSRQGMGDTQYF. CDR3 bases: TGTGCCAGCAGCTCAAGACAGGGAATGGGAGATACGCAGTATTTT.

The rearrangement uses TRBV19 and TRBJ2-7; TRBD2 matches at 12 bases. The CDR3 contains 15 residues. Trimming at V came to 3 bases and at J to 3 bases, leaving 3 bases not matched to a gene. Germline values: CDR1 LNHDA, CDR2 SQIVND (reference sequence). In nucleotides, the CDR3 is TGTGCCAGTAGTATGGGACTAGCGGGCCACTACGAGCAGTACTTC. Protein: CASSMGLAGHYEQYF.

The chain uses TRBV27 and TRBJ2-1; 9 bases are shared with TRBD2. This CDR3 comprises 16 residues. Germline-derived CDR1 and CDR2 are MNHEY and SMNVEV (reference sequence). V shed 1 base, J shed 5 bases, and the junction held 6 bases outside the gene matches. The CDR3 DNA follows: TGTGCCAGCAGTTTATTTGTAGCGGGAGTCGACAATGAGCAGTTCTTC. Amino acid sequence: CASSLFVAGVDNEQFF.

V gene TRBV7-6 combines with J gene TRBJ2-5, with 14 nucleotides matching TRBD2. The CDR3 spans 19 residues. CDR1 is SGHVS and CDR2 is FNYEAQ in the germline V gene. Germline trimming cut 5 bases from V and 4 bases from J; bases unmatched to any gene: 15. CDR3 bases: TGTGCCAGCAGCGCCCCGGGACTAGCGGGGGAGGTTGTTCGAGAGACCCAGTACTTC. It encodes CASSAPGLAGEVVRETQYF.